The entry that follows covers one T cell receptor (beta chain) sequence. Its cognate antigen is unknown. This entry belongs to a study of untreated major depressive disorder. Study results and limitations: Compared with controls, depressed patients showed more TRBV05-01 (Vbeta 5.1) usage in CD4+ T cells.

TCRdb keeps only in-frame clones here, not all; method: immunoSEQ multiplex PCR. Of about 21,000 clones in the sample, 80% to 95% were seen once. The length of the CDR3 is 15 residues. Deletions cut 4 bases from V and 3 bases from J, with 16 bases between. Per germline, CDR1 SGHDT and CDR2 YYEEEE. This TCR was sampled from a man aged 25-45 years in good health. The sequenced material came from CD4+ T cells from PBMCs. The V gene is TRBV5-6, the J gene TRBJ1-1, with TRBD1 as a possible D gene (5 bases). The CDR3 DNA is TGTGCCAGCAGCCCCAGGCCTACGGGGGACACTGAAGCTTTCTTT. It is translated as CASSPRPTGDTEAFF.